The 13 T cell receptor beta chains given below trace back to one sample, sequenced in a study of spatial heterogeneity in lung cancer. MiXCR, run by TCRdb on the 5' RACE reads, gives a single entry per CDR3 protein. The sample records approximately 100,000 distinct CDR3 sequences, less than 20% being singletons. Time point meaning: blood at routine non-recurrence follow-up after resection. This specimen was PBMCs, taken at follow-up. These receptors came from a male donor with early-stage non-small cell lung cancer.

The chain recombines TRBV6-2 or TRBV6-3 with TRBJ2-4; D is uncertain. CDR3 length equals 14 residues. CDR1 is MNHEY and CDR2 is SVGEGT in the germline V gene. The V end was cut by 0 bases, the J end by 6 bases, with 9 bases between. For the CDR3, the DNA is TGTGCCAGCAGTTACTCGAGACTCAGAAACATTCAGTACTTC. Residues: CASSYSRLRNIQYF.

The gene calls are TRBV7-9 and TRBJ1-1; TRBD1 agrees at 10 bases. The CDR3 is 16 amino acids. The trim removed 5 bases at V and 1 base at J, leaving 7 bases unmatched. The germline V gene has CDR1 SEHNR and CDR2 FQNEAQ (reference sequence). Here the CDR3 reads CASSQDRGGRNTEAFF. The CDR3 DNA is TGTGCCAGCAGCCAGGACAGGGGGGGAAGGAACACTGAAGCTTTCTTT.

The CDR3 DNA is TGTGCCACCAGTGATTCAACAGGAAACTATGGCTACACCTTC. Translating it yields CATSDSTGNYGYTF. The chain couples TRBV24-1 to TRBJ1-2; a weak D match, TRBD1 (5 bases). CDR3 length: 14 amino acids. Germline lookup yields CDR1 KGHDR and CDR2 SFDVKD. Deletions cut 2 bases from V and 2 bases from J, with 8 bases between.

This clonotype has just a few counts. The chain has TRBV24-1 and TRBJ2-1, with D uncertain. The germline gives CDR1 KGHDR, CDR2 SFDVKD. The CDR3 is 14 residues long. V was pared by 1 base and J by 4 bases, with 7 bases between. CDR3 sequence (DNA): TGTGCCACCAGTGATTTCTCAGAGTACAATGAGCAGTTCTTC. Translation: CATSDFSEYNEQFF.

This rearrangement joins TRBV6-6 to TRBJ1-2; D is uncertain. Trimming stripped 11 bases from V and 3 bases from J, with 7 bases between. From germline, CDR1 is MNHNY and CDR2 SVGAGI (reference sequence). The CDR3 is 10 amino acids. The CDR3 DNA follows: TGTGCCGCGGCAGACTATGGCTACACCTTC. Its translation is CAAADYGYTF.

This clonotype was picked up many times. The chain combines TRBV14 with TRBJ1-3, with D unresolved. Looked up from germline, CDR1 is SGHDN and CDR2 is FVKESK. The V gene lost 8 bases and the J gene lost 2 bases, with 4 bases spanning the gap. The CDR3 is 11 amino acids. The CDR3: CASGPGNTIYF. CDR3 DNA sequence: TGTGCCAGCGGTCCTGGAAACACCATATATTTT.

The table lists this clonotype with a few counts. The genes are TRBV5-6 and TRBJ1-2, with unresolved D. The CDR3 extends over 11 amino acids. V lost 0 bases and J lost 5, with 2 bases in between. Per germline, CDR1 SGHDT and CDR2 YYEEEE. Written as DNA, the CDR3 is TGTGCCAGCAGCTTGGGTTATGGCTACACCTTC. It codes for CASSLGYGYTF.

CDR3 sequence: CASSVRQGETQYF. The CDR3 nucleotides are TGTGCCAGCAGCGTTCGACAGGGAGAGACCCAGTACTTC. V gene TRBV7-2 combines with J gene TRBJ2-5; TRBD1 agrees at 7 bases. Looked up from germline, CDR1 is SGHTA and CDR2 is FQGNSA. The trim removed 5 bases at V and 4 bases at J, leaving 4 bases unmatched. The CDR3 runs to 13 residues.

This rearrangement joins TRBV4-3 to TRBJ1-2, with D unresolved. CDR3 length equals 11 residues. The V end was cut by 1 base, the J end by 13 bases, with 10 bases between. Per germline, CDR1 LGHNA and CDR2 YSLEER. The CDR3 nucleotides are TGCGCCAGCAGCCAAGGACGCCAGTTCACCTTC. This encodes CASSQGRQFTF.

The chain recombines TRBV5-1 with TRBJ1-6, with 9 bases fitting TRBD1. CDR1 is SGHRS and CDR2 is YFSETQ in the germline V gene. V lost 6 bases and J lost 7; bases outside the gene matches: 8. The CDR3 totals 15 residues. The CDR3 nucleotides read TGCGCCAGCAACTGGGACAGGGCCCAAAATTCACCCCTCCACTTT. Translation: CASNWDRAQNSPLHF.

In its sample, this clonotype was seen a few times. The chain carries TRBV7-9 and TRBJ2-3; D gene ambiguous. V lost 5 bases and J 0 bases, leaving 9 bases between the germline ends. CDR1 is SEHNR and CDR2 is FQNEAQ in the germline V gene (reference sequence). This CDR3 comprises 14 residues. CDR3 loop: CASSPPESTDTQYF. The CDR3, as DNA: TGTGCCAGCAGCCCACCAGAGAGCACAGATACGCAGTATTTT.

This clonotype has only a few counts. The V and J genes are TRBV25-1 and TRBJ2-1, with D perhaps matching TRBD1 or TRBD2 (5 bases each). V shed 3 bases and J shed 7 bases, with 19 bases lying between them. The CDR3 runs 16 residues. Germline CDR1 and CDR2: MGHDK and SYGVNS. CDR3 in DNA: TGTGCCAGCAGTGACTCCGGGACGGCCTCTTTGAATGAGCAGTTCTTC. This gives the protein CASSDSGTASLNEQFF.

The chain joins TRBV7-9 to TRBJ2-2; 7 bases align to TRBD2. The germline V gene has CDR1 SEHNR and CDR2 FQNEAQ (reference sequence). The CDR3 extends over 16 amino acids. V dropped 5 bases and J dropped 0; count of bases not matched to a gene: 6. CDR3 nucleotides: TGTGCCAGCAGCCGACCGGGACTAACGAACACCGGGGAGCTGTTTTTT. Translation gives CASSRPGLTNTGELFF.